This T cell receptor (beta chain) was obtained from a study of cytomegalovirus exposure and HLA in healthy donors. Study-wide results and limits: Reported findings show TCR beta sequences accurately forecast HLA-A and HLA-B alleles in most subjects.

The V and J ends lost 4 bases and 4 bases, in that order; junction bases with no gene match: 5. Germline CDR1 and CDR2: SGDLS and YYNGEE. The CDR3 loop spans 14 amino acids. A remark on this clone: Its antigen is unknown.

The PCR used 60 Vbeta and 13 Jbeta primers. Clones were read by immunoSEQ multiplex PCR, and TCRdb kept only the in-frame ones, dropping some. The data show fewer than 150,000 clones, 76% seen once. J is TRBJ1-2 and V is TRBV9; 9 nucleotides line up with TRBD1. Material for sequencing was PBMCs. This clonotype was obtained from a man in his forties in good health and CMV-seronegative. CDR3 loop: CASSPGTGSYGYTF. The CDR3 region has the DNA TGTGCCAGCAGCCCTGGGACAGGGAGCTATGGCTACACCTTC.